What follows are 17 T cell receptor beta chains derived from one specimen sequenced in a study of T cells in Graves' hyperthyroidism and ophthalmopathy. Amplification targeted TCR beta CDR3 regions from RNA transcripts. During a first-round RT-PCR of the TCR CDR3, the HTBI primer set was used. One entry per CDR3 protein results from TCRdb running MiXCR on the multiplex PCR reads. The sample includes hundreds of thousands of distinct CDR3 sequences, under 25% of them seen just once. The sample taken for sequencing was blood. Receptor source: a young man with Graves' ophthalmopathy.

J is TRBJ2-3 and V is TRBV18; TRBD1 agrees at 8 bases. Losses at the gene ends were 1 base for V and 6 bases for J; bases not matched to a gene: 9. CDR1 is KGHSH, CDR2 LQKENI, per germline. CDR3 length: 16 residues. CDR3 DNA: TGTGCCAGCTCACCACGGGCAGGGGGCTCAACGGATACGCAGTATTTT. It specifies CASSPRAGGSTDTQYF.

This clonotype was seen ten or more times. The chain uses TRBV7-3 and TRBJ2-1; 9 bases map to TRBD2. This CDR3 has 15 residues. The trim removed 2 bases at V and 8 bases at J, leaving 7 bases unmatched. Germline assignment: CDR1 SGHTA and CDR2 FQGTGA. The CDR3 sequence is CASSLGGGGVYEQFF. In nucleotides, the CDR3 is TGTGCCAGCAGCTTAGGCGGGGGGGGGGTGTATGAGCAGTTCTTC.

This chain links TRBV5-6 with TRBJ1-6; unclear D gene. The CDR3 runs to 18 residues. The germline V gene encodes CDR1 SGHDT and CDR2 YYEEEE. V dropped 0 bases and J dropped 8 bases, with 21 bases sitting between them. The DNA for the CDR3 is TGTGCCAGCAGCTTGGGAATAAGGAACGTGTTATTGGATTCACCCCTCCACTTT. Its protein product is CASSLGIRNVLLDSPLHF.

This clonotype appeared a few times. This chain connects TRBV20-1 to TRBJ2-1; D gene uncertain. This CDR3 has 13 amino acids. Germline CDR1 reads DFQATT; CDR2 reads SNEGSKA (reference sequence). V was cut by 3 bases and J by 4 bases, with 10 bases left in between. DNA of the CDR3: TGCAGTGCTAGGTTACTGGATTACAATGAGCAGTTCTTC. Protein: CSARLLDYNEQFF.

This clonotype was observed a few times. The rearrangement joins TRBV27 to TRBJ2-3, with D tentatively TRBD2 (5 bases). Germline CDR1 MNHEY, CDR2 SMNVEV (reference sequence). This CDR3 spans 15 amino acids. V lost 0 bases and J lost 1, with 8 bases in between. In DNA, the CDR3 is TGTGCCAGCAGTTTATCGATTAGCGGCACAGATACGCAGTATTTT. Protein sequence: CASSLSISGTDTQYF.

The rearrangement links TRBV7-6 to TRBJ1-6; D possibly corresponds to TRBD1 (5 bases). The ends were cut back, 5 bases at V and 4 bases at J, with 9 bases in the middle. This CDR3 spans 14 amino acids. Per the germline V gene, CDR1 is SGHVS and CDR2 is FNYEAQ. The CDR3 reads CASSQRQYNSPLHF. The CDR3 DNA sequence: TGTGCCAGCAGCCAACGACAGTATAATTCACCCCTCCACTTT.

This clonotype was found a few times. V usage is TRBV10-3 and J usage is TRBJ1-5; D is perhaps TRBD1 (6 bases). The CDR3 extends over 15 amino acids. Deletions cut 10 bases from V and 1 base from J, with 17 bases between. Germline V gene data show CDR1 as ENHRY and CDR2 as SYGVKD. The CDR3 sequence is CATRTAGESNQPQHF. DNA for the CDR3: TGTGCCACCAGGACAGCCGGGGAGAGCAATCAGCCCCAGCATTTT.

V usage is TRBV15 and J usage is TRBJ2-7; possibly TRBD2 for D (6 bases). The CDR3 runs 13 residues. V shed 8 bases and J shed 3 bases, with 14 bases lying between them. Germline V CDR1 and CDR2: LNHNV, YYDKDF (reference sequence). The CDR3 DNA sequence: TGTGCCACCGGGACTCATAGTGGCTACGAGCAGTACTTC. Translating it yields CATGTHSGYEQYF.

The gene calls are TRBV5-6 and TRBJ1-1; 7 bases map to TRBD1. The ends lost 3 bases at V and 0 bases at J; junction bases unmatched: 11. CDR3 length: 17 residues. Per germline, CDR1 SGHDT and CDR2 YYEEEE. CDR3 nucleotide sequence: TGTGCCAGCAGCTCGCCGATTTCCAGGGGGATGAACACTGAAGCTTTCTTT. Its protein is CASSSPISRGMNTEAFF.

The chain joins TRBV7-2 to TRBJ2-1, with D maybe TRBD2 (7 bases). CDR3 length equals 17 residues. Trimming shortened V by 5 bases and J by 4 bases, and 21 bases separated the two germline ends. The germline CDR1 and CDR2 sequences are SGHTA and FQGNSA. The CDR3 coding sequence is TGTGCCAGCAGCCAAACAGGGAGGGGGTCCTTTTACAATGAGCAGTTCTTC. It specifies CASSQTGRGSFYNEQFF.

This clonotype appeared many times. The chain recombines TRBV11-2 with TRBJ1-1; D is undetermined. This CDR3 is 13 amino acids long. From germline, CDR1 is SGHAT and CDR2 FQNNGV. Trimming took off 5 bases at V and 6 bases at J, with 13 bases between the two ends. The CDR3 protein is CASSPTGWSEAFF. CDR3 coding DNA: TGTGCCAGCAGCCCCACCGGCTGGTCTGAAGCTTTCTTT. Full variable domain (remainder filled in from reference TRBV11-2 and TRBJ1-1): EAGVAQSPRYKIIEKRQSVAFWCNPISGHATLYWYQQILGQGPKLLIQFQNNGVVDDSQLPKDRFSAERLKGVDSTLKIQPAKLEDSAVYLCASSPTGWSEAFFGQGTRLTVV.

The V and J genes are TRBV18 and TRBJ2-2, with 9 bases fitting TRBD1. The V gene end was trimmed by 3 bases and the J gene end by 7 bases; junction bases not matched to a gene: 9. The CDR3 has 16 residues. Germline V gene data show CDR1 as KGHSH and CDR2 as LQKENI. This chain's CDR3 is CASSPDRDREGGELFF. The CDR3 DNA follows: TGTGCCAGCTCACCGGACCGGGACAGGGAAGGCGGGGAGCTGTTTTTT.

This clonotype was found a few times. V is TRBV24-1 and J is TRBJ2-1; D not certain. This CDR3 is built from 14 residues. CDR1 and CDR2 from the germline V gene are KGHDR and SFDVKD. The V gene lost 4 bases and the J gene lost 7 bases, with 13 bases spanning the gap. The chain's CDR3 is CATSDRSVGNEQFF. The CDR3 DNA follows: TGTGCCACCAGTGACAGGAGTGTGGGAAATGAGCAGTTCTTC.

The chain links TRBV30 to TRBJ1-2; no reliable D call. Germline V gene sequence: CDR1 GTSNPN, CDR2 SVGIG (reference sequence). The V end was cut by 0 bases, the J end by 5 bases, with 13 bases between. The CDR3 runs to 14 residues. As DNA, the CDR3 is TGTGCCTGGAGTGTAATCAGCCCGCAATATGGCTACACCTTC. It translates to CAWSVISPQYGYTF. Combining the CDR3 with reference TRBV30 and TRBJ1-2 gives the whole variable domain SQTIHQWPATLVQPVGSPLSLECTVEGTSNPNLYWYRQAAGRGLQLLFYSVGIGQISSEVPQNLSASRPQDRQFILSSKKLLLSDSGFYLCAWSVISPQYGYTFGSGTRLTVV.

This clonotype came up a few times. The chain recombines TRBV9 with TRBJ1-2; the match to TRBD1 covers 8 bases. Germline values: CDR1 SGDLS, CDR2 YYNGEE. J lost 7 bases, V lost 4 bases, and 6 bases had no gene match. This CDR3 has 13 residues. CDR3 nucleotides: TGTGCCAGCAGCATGACAGGGGTTCTTGGCTACACCTTC. It specifies CASSMTGVLGYTF. Filled out from reference TRBV9 and TRBJ1-2, the complete variable domain reads DSGVTQTPKHLITATGQRVTLRCSPRSGDLSVYWYQQSLDQGLQFLIQYYNGEERAKGNILERFSAQQFPDLHSELNLSSLELGDSALYFCASSMTGVLGYTFGSGTRLTVV.

This clonotype was detected only once. The chain employs TRBV20-1 and TRBJ1-6; D not resolved. CDR1 and CDR2 (germline): DFQATT, SNEGSKA (reference sequence). The CDR3 is 12 residues long. V lost 4 bases and J 5 bases, leaving 6 bases between the germline ends. This chain's CDR3 is CSAITNNSPLHF. The CDR3 DNA reads as TGCAGTGCTATCACCAATAATTCACCCCTCCACTTT.

V is TRBV2 and J is TRBJ1-5; 10 bases are a match to TRBD1. V lost 6 bases to trimming and J lost 3 bases; unmatched junction nucleotides: 5. CDR3 size: 15 residues. Germline assignment: CDR1 SNHLY and CDR2 FYNNEI. The CDR3 sequence: CASSRDRGFNQPQHF. For the CDR3, the DNA is TGTGCCAGCAGCCGGGACAGGGGATTCAATCAGCCCCAGCATTTT.